This passage covers 12 T cell receptor beta chains from one sample sequenced in a study of blood T cell repertoires in COVID-19. Clones were sequenced by immunoSEQ multiplex PCR, and TCRdb holds only the in-frame ones, with some missing. The table shows roughly 250,000 clones, with around 83% occurring only once. Material for sequencing was peripheral blood. Every receptor here comes from an older woman with active or convalescent COVID-19.

This clone was seen only once. The chain links TRBV7-9 to TRBJ2-1, with D tentatively TRBD2 (5 bases). Germline-derived CDR1 and CDR2 are SEHNR and FQNEAQ (reference sequence). The V gene lost 7 bases and the J gene lost 6 bases, with 16 bases spanning the gap. This CDR3 spans 14 amino acids. CDR3 DNA sequence: TGTGCCAGCACCGGGCGGGCGTCCGTCAATGAGCAGTTCTTC. It translates to CASTGRASVNEQFF.

This chain joins TRBV7-8 and TRBJ2-7; TRBD1 might be the D (5 bases). The V and J ends lost 2 bases and 5 bases respectively, with 7 bases between them. In germline, CDR1 is SGHVS, CDR2 FQNEAQ. CDR3 length: 12 amino acids. The chain's CDR3 is CASSLSRDEQYF. CDR3 DNA sequence: TGTGCCAGCAGCTTATCCAGGGACGAGCAGTACTTC.

V usage is TRBV18 and J usage is TRBJ1-1; D is possibly TRBD1 (6 bases). This CDR3 is 14 amino acids long. V lost 3 bases and J 6 bases, leaving 14 bases between the germline ends. CDR1 is KGHSH, CDR2 LQKENI, per germline. The DNA for the CDR3 is TGTGCCAGCTCACCCGGGACAATGACACCTGAAGCTTTCTTT. The encoded protein is CASSPGTMTPEAFF.

The table lists this clone with a few counts. The V call is TRBV10-3, the J call TRBJ1-2; D perhaps matches TRBD1 (5 bases). Trimming pared 6 bases from V and 5 bases from J, leaving 13 bases between. This CDR3 has 13 amino acids. Germline CDR1 is ENHRY and CDR2 is SYGVKD. In nucleotides, the CDR3 is TGTGCCATCAGCCAGGGTGAATTATATGGCTACACCTTC. This translates into CAISQGELYGYTF.

The V gene is TRBV19, the J gene TRBJ1-4; D is perhaps TRBD1 (6 bases). The CDR3 spans 14 residues. Germline lookup yields CDR1 LNHDA and CDR2 SQIVND (reference sequence). V lost 3 bases, J lost 11 bases, and 16 bases lay in between. The DNA for the CDR3 is TGTGCCAGTAGTATTCAGGACAAGGGGGACAAACTGTTTTTT. It codes for CASSIQDKGDKLFF. Complete variable domain (other parts from reference TRBV19 and TRBJ1-4): DGGITQSPKYLFRKEGQNVTLSCEQNLNHDAMYWYRQDPGQGLRLIYYSQIVNDFQKGDIAEGYSVSREKKESFPLTVTSAQKNPTAFYLCASSIQDKGDKLFFGSGTQLSVL.

The chain combines TRBV6-5 with TRBJ1-1; TRBD1 matches 9 bases. Germline values: CDR1 MNHEY, CDR2 SVGAGI. Trimming cost V 7 bases and J 4 bases; bases outside gene matches: 7. This CDR3 has 14 amino acids. Here the CDR3 DNA reads TGTGCCAGCACCCGGGACAGGGTGGGCACTGAAGCTTTCTTT. Its protein product is CASTRDRVGTEAFF.

The chain links TRBV27 to TRBJ2-1; no definite D call. This CDR3 region has 16 residues. V was cut by 3 bases and J by 8 bases, with 20 bases left in between. CDR1 and CDR2 (germline): MNHEY, SMNVEV (reference sequence). The CDR3 reads CASSFPTRLRRHEQFF. The CDR3 nucleotides read TGTGCCAGCAGTTTTCCCACACGACTGCGCCGGCATGAGCAGTTCTTC.

J is TRBJ1-5 and V is TRBV19; TRBD1 matches 9 bases. This CDR3 has 16 residues. Germline values: CDR1 LNHDA, CDR2 SQIVND (reference sequence). The V segment lost 10 bases and the J segment 2 bases; nucleotides outside the gene matches: 12. The CDR3 here is CATTPQGQGRNQPQHF. CDR3 coding DNA: TGTGCCACCACTCCCCAAGGACAGGGGCGCAATCAGCCCCAGCATTTT.

The chain combines TRBV7-3 with TRBJ2-3; TRBD2 matches 14 bases. The germline gives CDR1 SGHTA, CDR2 FQGTGA. This CDR3 comprises 17 residues. The trim removed 0 bases at V and 6 bases at J, leaving 5 bases unmatched. Here the CDR3 DNA reads TGTGCCAGCAGCTTAACCCTGACTAGCGGGGGGGCGGATACGCAGTATTTT. Amino acid sequence: CASSLTLTSGGADTQYF.

This chain links TRBV7-9 with TRBJ1-2; no clear D gene. V shed 5 bases and J shed 2 bases, with 15 bases lying between them. Germline CDR1 is SEHNR and CDR2 is FQNEAQ (reference sequence). The CDR3 runs 15 residues. The CDR3 is CASSQRRRRNYGYTF. CDR3 nucleotide sequence: TGTGCCAGCAGCCAGAGGCGGCGTAGGAACTATGGCTACACCTTC.

DNA for the CDR3: TGTGCCAGCAGCCCCGATGCGCTATCTGGGGCCAACGTCCTGACTTTC. It is translated as CASSPDALSGANVLTF. The chain carries TRBV9 and TRBJ2-6; D is ambiguous. Germline assignment: CDR1 SGDLS and CDR2 YYNGEE. The CDR3 extends over 16 amino acids. Between the trimmed V and J ends, which lost 4 bases and 1 base, there was a span of 12 bases.

This chain uses TRBV29-1 with TRBJ1-2; 9 positions agree with TRBD1. Germline CDR1 and CDR2: SQVTM and ANQGSEA. CDR3 length: 12 amino acids. Unmatched junction bases numbered 5, after V lost 4 bases and J lost 8 bases. The chain's CDR3 is CSVGTGVQGYTF. The CDR3 DNA reads as TGCAGCGTTGGGACAGGGGTACAAGGCTACACCTTC. Full variable domain (outside the CDR3, taken from reference TRBV29-1 and TRBJ1-2): SAVISQKPSRDICQRGTSLTIQCQVDSQVTMMFWYRQQPGQSLTLIATANQGSEATYESGFVIDKFPISRPNLTFSTLTVSNMSPEDSSIYLCSVGTGVQGYTFGSGTRLTVV.